This T cell receptor beta chain was recovered during a study of siplizumab effects on memory and regulatory T cells. Study-wide points: Sequences that were alloreactive and traceable to unstimulated CD4+ memory cells were significantly reduced by siplizumab. Just a small share of alloreactive clones was traced back to unstimulated subsets. Mappable alloreactive CD4+ clones averaged about 74% Treg-derived with siplizumab versus under 30% in controls.

Produced via immunoSEQ multiplex PCR; TCRdb's table is partial and in-frame only. The sample includes about 120,000 clones, over 85% of them seen just once. As for this clone: Antigen specificity is unknown.

The sequencing input was CD4+ T cells sorted from blood. The receptor was isolated from a human donor in good health.

The CDR3 DNA follows: TGTGCCAGCAGTGAGGGGGGGGCCGGGGAGCTGTTTTTT. This gives the protein CASSEGGAGELFF. This chain links TRBV6-4 with TRBJ2-2; 7 nucleotides align to TRBD2. Germline assignment: CDR1 MRHNA and CDR2 SNTAGT. The V segment lost 3 bases and the J segment 6 bases; nucleotides outside the gene matches: 1. This CDR3 spans 13 amino acids.